Below, 8 T cell receptor beta chains from the same sample are listed, as sequenced in a study of blood T cell repertoires in COVID-19. This table comes from immunoSEQ multiplex PCR, and its TCRdb copy is limited to in-frame clones, with some not included. The data hold some 70,000 clones, with 81% observed a single time. The sequencing sample was made of peripheral blood. These receptors all come from a woman in her seventies with acute or convalescent COVID-19.

The chain has TRBV18 and TRBJ1-2, with unresolved D. CDR3 length equals 14 residues. CDR1 is KGHSH and CDR2 is LQKENI in the germline V gene. Trimming removed 1 base at V and 4 bases at J, with 10 bases between. In nucleotides, the CDR3 is TGTGCCAGCTCACCACTGACAAATCTCTATGGCTACACCTTC. Translation: CASSPLTNLYGYTF.

The chain joins TRBV19 to TRBJ1-5, with a weak D call TRBD1 (6 bases). The CDR3 consists of 14 residues. Germline V gene sequence: CDR1 LNHDA, CDR2 SQIVND (reference sequence). Trimming stripped 5 bases from V and 11 bases from J, with 19 bases between. CDR3 sequence: CASSAQGSLLAQHF. DNA for the CDR3: TGTGCCAGTAGTGCGCAGGGGTCCCTTCTAGCCCAGCATTTT. Supplemented by reference TRBV19 and TRBJ1-5, the full variable domain reads DGGITQSPKYLFRKEGQNVTLSCEQNLNHDAMYWYRQDPGQGLRLIYYSQIVNDFQKGDIAEGYSVSREKKESFPLTVTSAQKNPTAFYLCASSAQGSLLAQHFGDGTRLSIL.

The chain carries TRBV30 and TRBJ2-7; D perhaps matches TRBD2 (6 bases). CDR1 GTSNPN and CDR2 SVGIG come from the germline V gene (reference sequence). The CDR3 spans 12 residues. V was trimmed by 8 bases and J by 2 bases, leaving 13 bases between them. This chain's CDR3 is CAGSGGAYEQYF. The CDR3 region has the DNA TGTGCCGGCTCTGGAGGGGCCTACGAGCAGTACTTC.

The V and J genes are TRBV5-1 and TRBJ1-2; weak D call: TRBD1 (6 bases). Germline-derived CDR1 and CDR2 are SGHRS and YFSETQ. With 0 bases removed from V and 7 bases from J, the gap between germline ends came to 10 bases. This CDR3 is 13 amino acids long. CDR3 in amino acids: CASSLGAGVGYTF. CDR3 coding DNA: TGCGCCAGCAGCTTGGGGGCAGGGGTTGGCTACACCTTC. Variable domain in full (rest from reference TRBV5-1 and TRBJ1-2): KAGVTQTPRYLIKTRGQQVTLSCSPISGHRSVSWYQQTPGQGLQFLFEYFSETQRNKGNFPGRFSGRQFSNSRSEMNVSTLELGDSALYLCASSLGAGVGYTFGSGTRLTVV.

This clone appeared once. This sequence joins TRBV3-1 (or the pseudogene TRBV3-2) and TRBJ1-2, with D possibly being TRBD1 (5 bases). The germline V and J ends were trimmed by 1 base and 11 bases, with 17 bases remaining between them. The CDR3 extends over 14 amino acids. The germline V gene has CDR1 LGHDT and CDR2 YNNKEL (reference sequence). This CDR3 is CASSQGGTAIGYTF. For the CDR3, the DNA is TGTGCCAGCAGCCAAGGCGGGACGGCTATCGGTTACACCTTC.

The chain links TRBV19 to TRBJ1-1; 7 nucleotides agree with TRBD1. The length of the CDR3 is 18 residues. Germline CDR1 LNHDA, CDR2 SQIVND (reference sequence). With 7 bases clipped from V and 0 bases from J, the junction kept 17 bases outside the gene matches. The chain's CDR3 is CASTFPPLQGILNTEAFF. The DNA of the CDR3 is TGTGCCAGTACTTTTCCCCCTTTACAGGGGATTTTGAACACTGAAGCTTTCTTT. Filled out from reference TRBV19 and TRBJ1-1, the complete variable domain reads DGGITQSPKYLFRKEGQNVTLSCEQNLNHDAMYWYRQDPGQGLRLIYYSQIVNDFQKGDIAEGYSVSREKKESFPLTVTSAQKNPTAFYLCASTFPPLQGILNTEAFFGQGTRLTVV.

V is TRBV7-9 and J is TRBJ2-2; tentative D call: TRBD2 (5 bases). Germline CDR1 is SEHNR and CDR2 is FQNEAQ (reference sequence). The V and J ends lost 5 bases and 10 bases respectively, with 11 bases between them. CDR3 length equals 12 residues. DNA for the CDR3: TGTGCCAGCAGCCCCGGCGGGCTGGAGCTGTTTTTT. Amino acids: CASSPGGLELFF.

Turning to this clone: Other nucleotide sequences from this sample produce the same CDR3. The chain links TRBV28 to TRBJ2-5; no firm D call. Germline lookup yields CDR1 MDHEN and CDR2 SYDVKM. Deletions cut 5 bases from V and 5 bases from J, with 6 bases between. This CDR3 is 11 amino acids long. The CDR3 DNA sequence: TGTGCCAGCAGTCTGCGGGAGACCCAGTACTTC. Translating gives CASSLRETQYF.